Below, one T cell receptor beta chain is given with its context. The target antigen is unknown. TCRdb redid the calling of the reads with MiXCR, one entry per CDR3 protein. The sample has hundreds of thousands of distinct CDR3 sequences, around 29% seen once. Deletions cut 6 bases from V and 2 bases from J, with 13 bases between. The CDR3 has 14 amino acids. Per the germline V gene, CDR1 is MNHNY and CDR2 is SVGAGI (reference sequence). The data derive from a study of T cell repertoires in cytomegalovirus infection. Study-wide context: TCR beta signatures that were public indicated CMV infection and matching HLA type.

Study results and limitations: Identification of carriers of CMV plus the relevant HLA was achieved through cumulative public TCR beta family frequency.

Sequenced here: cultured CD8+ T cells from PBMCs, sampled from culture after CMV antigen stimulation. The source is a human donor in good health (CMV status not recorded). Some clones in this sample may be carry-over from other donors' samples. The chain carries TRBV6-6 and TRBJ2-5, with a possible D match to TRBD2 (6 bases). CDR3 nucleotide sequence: TGTGCCAGCAGCCGGAGGGGTTCGCAAGAGACCCAGTACTTC. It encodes CASSRRGSQETQYF.